This T cell receptor (beta chain) was retrieved from a study of molecular identifiers for immune sequencing clone quantification. There are many counts of this clonotype. No antigen is known for it. Findings and limits, study-wide: Clones above 20 RNA copies held over 98% of effector molecules, under 1% in naive cells.

As previously described, bulk TCR libraries were made using listed TCR primers. TCRdb re-derived calls from the PCR reads in MiXCR, one entry per CDR3 protein. The repertoire holds around 470,000 distinct CDR3 sequences, with over 20% as singletons. Germline-derived CDR1 and CDR2 are MNHEY and SMNVEV (reference sequence). The CDR3 is 13 amino acids. J gave up 4 bases and V 6 bases, and 5 bases lay outside the gene matches. This chain connects TRBV27 to TRBJ2-7; 8 bases are shared with TRBD2. This receptor was obtained from a human donor in good health. Some libraries in this study had Jurkat cell RNA spiked in. The sequenced sample was naive CD8+ T cells from blood, with Jurkat cell RNA spiked in. Subset denoted: FACS-sorted CD8+CD4-CCR7+CD45RA+ naive T cells. The CDR3 loop is CASSLAGRYEQYF. CDR3 bases: TGTGCCAGCAGCTTAGCGGGAAGGTACGAGCAGTACTTC.